These T cell receptor beta chains were read from a single sample in a study of T cell responses to AZD1222 COVID-19 vaccine. Clones were read by immunoSEQ multiplex PCR, and TCRdb kept only the in-frame ones, dropping some. Of some 280,000 clones detected, 90% to 95% appear once; the ten largest clones hold around 0.6%. Sequenced here: peripheral blood, sampled 28 days after the second AZD1222 dose. Source of these receptors: an adult who received the AZD1222 COVID-19 vaccine. CDR3s include the opening cysteine and the closing phenylalanine or tryptophan. Each record gives: CDR3 length, D gene, clone size, V gene, J gene, CDR3 DNA, CDR3 protein. The D gene is left open where the match is weak. Clone size is stated in some rows and not others, as once, few, many or a class when expanded.

CDR3 length: 12; D gene: -; clone size: -; V gene: TRBV19; J gene: TRBJ1-1; CDR3 DNA: TGTGCCAGTAGTCGGGGGAACACTGAAGCTTTCTTT; CDR3 protein: CASSRGNTEAFF
CDR3 length: 15; D gene: TRBD1; clone size: -; V gene: TRBV9; J gene: TRBJ1-6; CDR3 DNA: TGTGCCAGCAGCTCAGGGGGACAGGGGGATTCACCCCTCCACTTT; CDR3 protein: CASSSGGQGDSPLHF
CDR3 length: 12; D gene: -; clone size: -; V gene: TRBV10-3; J gene: TRBJ1-5; CDR3 DNA: TGTGCCATCAAGGATAGCAATCAGCCCCAGCATTTT; CDR3 protein: CAIKDSNQPQHF
CDR3 length: 17; D gene: TRBD1; clone size: -; V gene: TRBV10-3; J gene: TRBJ1-1; CDR3 DNA: TGTGCCATCAGTGTGTCCGGACAGGGGATAGGGGCCACTGAAGCTTTCTTT; CDR3 protein: CAISVSGQGIGATEAFF
CDR3 length: 14; D gene: -; clone size: -; V gene: TRBV11-2; J gene: TRBJ1-2; CDR3 DNA: TGTGCCAGCAGCCCCCAGCGGAGCTTGGGGGGCTACACCTTC; CDR3 protein: CASSPQRSLGGYTF
CDR3 length: 13; D gene: -; clone size: -; V gene: TRBV3-1/TRBV3-2; J gene: TRBJ2-3; CDR3 DNA: TGTGCCAGCAGCTCCCGACAGACAGATACGCAGTATTTT; CDR3 protein: CASSSRQTDTQYF
CDR3 length: 13; D gene: -; clone size: -; V gene: TRBV19; J gene: TRBJ2-7; CDR3 DNA: TGTGCCAGTAGTATTGAGAGAGGCTACGAGCAGTACTTC; CDR3 protein: CASSIERGYEQYF
CDR3 length: 15; D gene: -; clone size: -; V gene: TRBV9; J gene: TRBJ1-2; CDR3 DNA: TGTGCCAGCAGCTTGGGAGGAAGGGCCTTAGGGGGCTACACCTTC; CDR3 protein: CASSLGGRALGGYTF
CDR3 length: 15; D gene: TRBD1; clone size: -; V gene: TRBV28; J gene: TRBJ1-2; CDR3 DNA: TGTGCCAGCAGTTCGGGACAGGGGGCGTATGGTGGCTACACCTTC; CDR3 protein: CASSSGQGAYGGYTF
CDR3 length: 12; D gene: -; clone size: -; V gene: TRBV30; J gene: TRBJ1-2; CDR3 DNA: TGTGCTGGGGGGAGACGCACGCTCGGCTACACCTTC; CDR3 protein: CAGGRRTLGYTF
CDR3 length: 16; D gene: -; clone size: -; V gene: TRBV15; J gene: TRBJ1-5; CDR3 DNA: TGTGCCACCAGCAGAGATAGGGGGGCTGGCGGGCAGCCCCAGCATTTT; CDR3 protein: CATSRDRGAGGQPQHF
CDR3 length: 15; D gene: -; clone size: -; V gene: TRBV2; J gene: TRBJ1-3; CDR3 DNA: TGTGCCAGCAGTGGAGGGGGGAGCTCTGGAAACACCATATATTTT; CDR3 protein: CASSGGGSSGNTIYF
CDR3 length: 13; D gene: -; clone size: -; V gene: TRBV28; J gene: TRBJ1-2; CDR3 DNA: TGTGCCAGCACCGAAGGAAGTTTTAGGGGCTACACCTTC; CDR3 protein: CASTEGSFRGYTF
CDR3 length: 12; D gene: -; clone size: -; V gene: TRBV5-1; J gene: TRBJ1-1; CDR3 DNA: TGCGCCAGCAGCTTGGGGGCCTCTGAAGCTTTCTTT; CDR3 protein: CASSLGASEAFF
CDR3 length: 14; D gene: -; clone size: -; V gene: TRBV10-3; J gene: TRBJ2-7; CDR3 DNA: TGTGCCATCAGTGAAGTGGCAGAAACCTACGAGCAGTACTTC; CDR3 protein: CAISEVAETYEQYF
CDR3 length: 14; D gene: TRBD1; clone size: -; V gene: TRBV19; J gene: TRBJ2-7; CDR3 DNA: TGTGCCAGTACCCCGGGGACAGGGGCCTACGAGCAGTACTTC; CDR3 protein: CASTPGTGAYEQYF
CDR3 length: 18; D gene: TRBD2; clone size: -; V gene: TRBV9; J gene: TRBJ2-2; CDR3 DNA: TGTGCCAGCAGCGCGACCCTGAAGCGGGGGGGCTCAACCGGGGAGCTGTTTTTT; CDR3 protein: CASSATLKRGGSTGELFF
CDR3 length: 16; D gene: TRBD1; clone size: -; V gene: TRBV5-1; J gene: TRBJ2-7; CDR3 DNA: TGCGCCAGCAGCTTGGGTACAGGACAGGGAACCTACGAGCAGTACTTC; CDR3 protein: CASSLGTGQGTYEQYF
CDR3 length: 13; D gene: -; clone size: -; V gene: TRBV28; J gene: TRBJ1-4; CDR3 DNA: TGTGCCAGCATGGGGAGGGAGGTTGAAAAACTGTTTTTT; CDR3 protein: CASMGREVEKLFF
CDR3 length: 16; D gene: -; clone size: -; V gene: TRBV6-5; J gene: TRBJ2-2; CDR3 DNA: TGTGCCAGCAGTTACTCGATAGGGGCGCAGGTCGGGGAGCTGTTTTTT; CDR3 protein: CASSYSIGAQVGELFF
CDR3 length: 13; D gene: -; clone size: -; V gene: TRBV3-1/TRBV3-2; J gene: TRBJ2-5; CDR3 DNA: TGTGCCAGCAGCCAATCGTGGGGAGAGACCCAGTACTTC; CDR3 protein: CASSQSWGETQYF
CDR3 length: 13; D gene: TRBD1; clone size: -; V gene: TRBV19; J gene: TRBJ1-2; CDR3 DNA: TGTGCCAGTAGTACTGGACAGGGGGGAGGCTACACCTTC; CDR3 protein: CASSTGQGGGYTF
CDR3 length: 13; D gene: -; clone size: -; V gene: TRBV12-5; J gene: TRBJ1-5; CDR3 DNA: TGTGCTAGTGGTCAGGGAGATAGTCAGCCCCAGCATTTT; CDR3 protein: CASGQGDSQPQHF
CDR3 length: 14; D gene: TRBD1; clone size: once; V gene: TRBV28; J gene: TRBJ1-1; CDR3 DNA: TGTGCCAGCAGTATGCACGACAGGGGTTCTGAAGCTTTCTTT; CDR3 protein: CASSMHDRGSEAFF
CDR3 length: 15; D gene: -; clone size: -; V gene: TRBV6-6; J gene: TRBJ1-5; CDR3 DNA: TGTGCCAGCATTAGAACCGGCGAAGTTAATCAGCCCCAGCATTTT; CDR3 protein: CASIRTGEVNQPQHF
CDR3 length: 12; D gene: TRBD1; clone size: -; V gene: TRBV7-9; J gene: TRBJ1-1; CDR3 DNA: TGTGCCAGCAGCGCCCGACAGGGCCCAGCTTTCTTT; CDR3 protein: CASSARQGPAFF
CDR3 length: 16; D gene: -; clone size: -; V gene: TRBV4-1; J gene: TRBJ1-2; CDR3 DNA: TGCGCCAGCAGCCAAGGGATGGGGGCACTAGTCTATGGCTACACCTTC; CDR3 protein: CASSQGMGALVYGYTF
CDR3 length: 16; D gene: -; clone size: -; V gene: TRBV5-6; J gene: TRBJ1-6; CDR3 DNA: TGTGCCAGCAGCGCTCATCCGAGCTCCTATAATTCACCCCTCCACTTT; CDR3 protein: CASSAHPSSYNSPLHF
CDR3 length: 14; D gene: TRBD1; clone size: -; V gene: TRBV6-6; J gene: TRBJ1-6; CDR3 DNA: TGTGCCAGCAACCCGGGACAGGGGAATTCACCCCTCCACTTT; CDR3 protein: CASNPGQGNSPLHF
CDR3 length: 13; D gene: TRBD2; clone size: -; V gene: TRBV28; J gene: TRBJ2-7; CDR3 DNA: TGTGCCAGCCGGGGGGAGGGAACCTACGAGCAGTACTTC; CDR3 protein: CASRGEGTYEQYF
CDR3 length: 12; D gene: TRBD1; clone size: -; V gene: TRBV7-9; J gene: TRBJ2-7; CDR3 DNA: TGTGCCAGCAGCACTAACCGGGACAGGGAACACTTC; CDR3 protein: CASSTNRDREHF
CDR3 length: 15; D gene: -; clone size: -; V gene: TRBV28; J gene: TRBJ1-3; CDR3 DNA: TGTGCCAGCAGTTCGGGGAGGTGGTCCGGAAACACCATATATTTT; CDR3 protein: CASSSGRWSGNTIYF
CDR3 length: 15; D gene: TRBD1; clone size: -; V gene: TRBV19; J gene: TRBJ2-7; CDR3 DNA: TGTGCCAGTAGTCCTTCAGGGGACAGGCACAACGAGCAGTACTTC; CDR3 protein: CASSPSGDRHNEQYF